This T cell receptor beta chain was identified in a study of cytomegalovirus exposure and HLA in healthy donors. Study-wide points: Overall, approximately 180 TCR beta chains were annotated as cytomegalovirus-associated.

Use of 60 Vbeta and 13 Jbeta primers characterized the PCR. Sequencing used immunoSEQ multiplex PCR; TCRdb keeps in-frame clones, though not all of them. The repertoire consists of 250,000 to 300,000 clones, with roughly four fifths occurring once and the leading ten covering roughly 2%. This clone appeared once. Its antigen is still unknown. V gave up 0 bases and J gave up 7 bases, with 17 bases separating them. The V gene's germline CDR1 is SGHRS and CDR2 YFSETQ. The CDR3 sequence is 16 residues long. The TCR sequence derives from a woman between 40 and 55 years old in good health and CMV-seropositive. The chain couples TRBV5-1 to TRBJ2-1, with D possibly matching TRBD2 (5 bases). The sequenced material came from PBMCs. CDR3: CASSLGADSRLNEQFF. For the CDR3, the DNA is TGCGCCAGCAGCTTGGGAGCGGATTCCCGCCTGAATGAGCAGTTCTTC.